The entry that follows covers one TCR beta chain sequence. The V gene lost 4 bases and the J gene lost 9 bases, with 13 bases spanning the gap. The germline V gene has CDR1 ENHRY and CDR2 SYGVKD. The CDR3 sequence is 13 residues long. CD45RA-negative memory and CD45RA+ naive subsets were split from the CD4+ cells. Assay: immunoSEQ multiplex PCR; the TCRdb copy retains only in-frame clones and omits some. Of approximately 2.5 million clones listed, 90% to 95% are singletons. These data originate in a study of shared clonotypes between healthy human individuals. Study background: Donors consisted of two women and a few men between 18 and 49. CD8 memory received one plate per donor, CD8 naive two, CD4 memory three and CD4 naive three.

The receptor comes from a man aged 18-30 years in good health. The sample comprised naive CD4+ T cells sorted from blood. The subset denotes: CD45RA+ positively selected. This rearrangement joins TRBV10-3 to TRBJ2-4; D ambiguous. The CDR3 here is CAISGTVNGIQYF. CDR3 in DNA: TGTGCCATCAGTGGAACTGTAAATGGCATTCAGTACTTC.